This TCR beta chain was retrieved from a study of sequential checkpoint blockade in melanoma. The overall study: First-line arms were nivolumab then ipilimumab, or the reverse, randomized 1:1. Maintenance nivolumab came after either treatment sequence.

Sequenced by immunoSEQ multiplex PCR; TCRdb stores in-frame clones only, minus some. The sample yields approximately 28,000 clones, approximately 91% seen once. This clone was seen only a few times. The treatment was: randomized to nivolumab then ipilimumab (arm A) or the reverse (arm B). V lost 4 bases to trimming and J lost 1 base, with 10 bases between them. The CDR3 loop spans 14 amino acids. Germline V gene data show CDR1 as ENHRY and CDR2 as SYGVKD. The source of this sequence is a human donor with melanoma. The chain couples TRBV10-3 to TRBJ1-1; D is possibly TRBD1 (6 bases). Source: CD8+ T cells sorted from blood (inferred from file names), taken from a patient given nivolumab and ipilimumab in sequence. CDR3 nucleotides: TGTGCCATCAGTGGGGGGGGGCCGAACACTGAAGCTTTCTTT. Encoded protein: CAISGGGPNTEAFF.